This is a list of T cell receptor beta chains from one sample in a study of shared clonotypes between healthy human individuals. TCRdb's copy holds only in-frame clones and misses some; the assay was immunoSEQ multiplex PCR. The profile shows roughly 2.6 million clones, around 90% of them singletons. Sequences were obtained from naive CD4+ T cells sorted from blood. Every receptor here comes from a man between 18 and 29 years old in good health. Each CDR3 is given with its conserved first and last residue. A D gene is named only where the DNA matches it firmly. Some rows mark clone size as missing; the rest say once, few, many or name a class of expanded clone.

clone_size | j_call | v_call | d_call | cdr3_nt | cdr3_aa
. | TRBJ1-4 | TRBV7-9 | TRBD1 | TGTGCCAGCAGCGTAGGACAGGGTTTGGTGGAAAAACTGTTTTTT | CASSVGQGLVEKLFF
. | TRBJ2-1 | TRBV30 | TRBD2 | TGTGCCTGGAACTGGCAGGGGTTAGCGGGGCGGGATGAGCAGTTCTTC | CAWNWQGLAGRDEQFF
. | TRBJ2-2 | TRBV5-4 | . | TGTGCCAGCAGCTTCCAGGGGCCGAACACCGGGGAGCTGTTTTTT | CASSFQGPNTGELFF
. | TRBJ2-2 | TRBV27 | TRBD2 | TGTGCCAGCAGTTTAACGCCTAGCGGGAGGGTCGGGGAGCTGTTTTTT | CASSLTPSGRVGELFF
. | TRBJ2-2 | TRBV5-1 | . | TGCGCCAGCAGAGAGGGAGTCAAGAACACCGGGGAGCTGTTTTTT | CASREGVKNTGELFF
. | TRBJ2-5 | TRBV7-9 | . | TGTGCCAGCAGCAGGGGGGCTGTGGAGACCCAGTACTTC | CASSRGAVETQYF
. | TRBJ2-3 | TRBV10-3 | . | TGTGCCATTCAGGGTGATTACACAGATACGCAGTATTTT | CAIQGDYTDTQYF
. | TRBJ2-6 | TRBV18 | . | TGTGCCAGCTCACCATCTTCTTCTGGGGCCAACGTCCTGACTTTC | CASSPSSSGANVLTF
once | TRBJ1-2 | TRBV5-1 | . | TGCGCCAGCAGCTTGCCGGACGCAGGCCGGCAAGACTACACCTTC | CASSLPDAGRQDYTF
. | TRBJ2-1 | TRBV11-3 | . | TGTGCCAGCAGCCGAGGACTAGCAGGGGGCGAGCAGTTCTTC | CASSRGLAGGEQFF
. | TRBJ2-1 | TRBV7-2 | TRBD1 | TGTGCCAGCAGCCTGGACAGGGACCCTCGGAATGAGCAGTTCTTC | CASSLDRDPRNEQFF
. | TRBJ1-4 | TRBV11-2 | . | TGTGCCAGCAGCTTAGACGGTGCAACTAATGAAAAACTGTTTTTT | CASSLDGATNEKLFF
. | TRBJ1-4 | TRBV10-3 | TRBD1 | TGTGCCATCAGTGGAGAACAGGGGCGGGGTAATGAAAAACTGTTTTTT | CAISGEQGRGNEKLFF
. | TRBJ1-1 | TRBV5-4 | TRBD1 | TGTGCCAGCAGGATAGGGACAGGGGGCGCGGACACTGAAGCTTTCTTT | CASRIGTGGADTEAFF
. | TRBJ2-4 | TRBV9 | . | TGTGCCAGCAGCGTAGATGGGGGAGCCAAAAACATTCAGTACTTC | CASSVDGGAKNIQYF
. | TRBJ1-1 | TRBV7-2 | . | TGTGCCAGCAGCCGGCGGGGGGGCCAGAAGACTGAAGCTTTCTTT | CASSRRGGQKTEAFF
once | TRBJ2-3 | TRBV6-1 | TRBD2 | TGTGCCAGCAGCCAAGACTTGGGGGGGACAGATACGCAGTATTTT | CASSQDLGGTDTQYF
. | TRBJ2-2 | TRBV5-5 | . | TGTGCCAGCAGCTTGACAGCTAACACCGGGGAGCTGTTTTTT | CASSLTANTGELFF
. | TRBJ1-1 | TRBV7-6 | . | TGTGCCAGCAGTCGGGGCGACACTGAAGCTTTCTTT | CASSRGDTEAFF
. | TRBJ1-1 | TRBV30 | . | TGTGCCTGGAGACGGGGGGGCGGGAACACTGAAGCTTTCTTT | CAWRRGGGNTEAFF
. | TRBJ1-2 | TRBV30 | TRBD1 | TGTGCCTGGAGTGTCCAGGGGGTTTATGGCTACACCTTC | CAWSVQGVYGYTF
. | TRBJ1-2 | TRBV30 | TRBD1 | TGTGCCTGCCGGGACAGTCGGAACTATGGCTACACCTTC | CACRDSRNYGYTF
once | TRBJ2-7 | TRBV4-1 | TRBD1 | TGCGCCAGCAGCCAAGACGGACAGGGCGGATACGAGCAGTACTTC | CASSQDGQGGYEQYF
. | TRBJ1-1 | TRBV28 | . | TGTGCCAGCAGTTTAATTAGGGGGATGAACACTGAAGCTTTCTTT | CASSLIRGMNTEAFF
. | TRBJ2-5 | TRBV5-1 | TRBD1 | TGCGCCAGCAGCCCGAGGGGGACAGGGGACGAGACCCAGTACTTC | CASSPRGTGDETQYF
. | TRBJ1-6 | TRBV30 | TRBD1 | TGTGCCTGGAGTGCCGGACAGGGGAGCTCCTATAATTCACCCCTCCACTTT | CAWSAGQGSSYNSPLHF
once | TRBJ1-2 | TRBV21-1 | . | TGTGCCAGCAGCAATGGGGGAGGGGCCGGCTTCCTCTATGGCTACACCTTC | CASSNGGGAGFLYGYTF
. | TRBJ2-1 | TRBV19 | TRBD1 | TGTGCCAGTAGTATGACAGGGGGGGATGAGCAGTTCTTC | CASSMTGGDEQFF
. | TRBJ2-3 | TRBV6-1 | TRBD2 | TGTGCCAGCAGTGGCCTGACTAGCGGGTCTCCCGGAGATACGCAGTATTTT | CASSGLTSGSPGDTQYF
. | TRBJ2-1 | TRBV6-5 | TRBD1 | TGTGCCAGCAGCCGGGGGACAGGCTCCTACAATGAGCAGTTCTTC | CASSRGTGSYNEQFF
. | TRBJ2-5 | TRBV4-1 | . | TGCGCCAGCAGCCAAGGGAATCTAGCGTCCCCTGGGGAGACCCAGTACTTC | CASSQGNLASPGETQYF
. | TRBJ2-2 | TRBV28 | . | TGTGCCAGCAGTAGTCCAACGAACACCGGGGAGCTGTTTTTT | CASSSPTNTGELFF
. | TRBJ1-2 | TRBV6-5 | . | TGTGCCAGCAGTCCAGGGGACGGAATTGGGTATGGCTACACCTTC | CASSPGDGIGYGYTF
. | TRBJ1-2 | TRBV30 | . | TGTGCCTGGAGTGTACTGAGGGGCTACACCTTC | CAWSVLRGYTF
. | TRBJ2-1 | TRBV11-3 | TRBD2 | TGTGCCAGCAGCCGCTTCTCGGGGGGGAATAATGAGCAGTTCTTC | CASSRFSGGNNEQFF
. | TRBJ2-7 | TRBV5-4 | TRBD2 | TGTGCCAGCAGCTTGGGAGCGGGGGGGCCCTACGAGCAGTACTTC | CASSLGAGGPYEQYF
once | TRBJ1-2 | TRBV6-1 | . | TGTGCCAGCAGTGAACGAACGGCGAACAGGGCCCTTTATGGCTACACCTTC | CASSERTANRALYGYTF
. | TRBJ1-1 | TRBV29-1 | . | TGCAGCGTTGGCAGGAACACTGAAGCTTTCTTT | CSVGRNTEAFF
. | TRBJ2-4 | TRBV12-2 | . | TGTGCAAGTCGCTTAGACCGGACTAGCGGACCGGGGCCCAAAAACATTCAGTACTTC | CASRLDRTSGPGPKNIQYF
once | TRBJ2-1 | TRBV2 | . | TGTGCCAGCAACTTATACAATGAGCAGTTCTTC | CASNLYNEQFF
. | TRBJ2-2 | TRBV5-1 | . | TGCGCCAGCCAGGGAGGGAACACCGGGGAGCTGTTTTTT | CASQGGNTGELFF
. | TRBJ2-6 | TRBV7-9 | . | TGTGCCAGCAGCTTTTACTCTGGGGCCAACGTCCTGACTTTC | CASSFYSGANVLTF
. | TRBJ1-1 | TRBV7-2 | . | TGTGCCAGCAGCTTAGTCGCGGACACTGAAGCTTTCTTT | CASSLVADTEAFF
. | TRBJ2-6 | TRBV7-9 | . | TGTGCCAGCAGCCCCTTCGCAGTTGCCGGCGCTGGGGCCAACGTCCTGACTTTC | CASSPFAVAGAGANVLTF
. | TRBJ2-2 | TRBV7-2 | . | TGTGCCAGCAGCCCCGACGGGCGGAACACCGGGGAGCTGTTTTTT | CASSPDGRNTGELFF
. | TRBJ1-2 | TRBV2 | . | TGTGCCAGCAGTGAGAAGGCACCTAACTATGGCTACACCTTC | CASSEKAPNYGYTF
. | TRBJ2-2 | TRBV5-1 | TRBD1 | TGCGCCAGCAGCTCCGGTGCGACAGGGTGGACCGGGGAGCTGTTTTTT | CASSSGATGWTGELFF
once | TRBJ1-5 | TRBV4-1 | . | TGCGCCAGCAGCCAAGTCAGGAGCAATCAGCCCCAGCATTTT | CASSQVRSNQPQHF
. | TRBJ1-2 | TRBV27 | . | TGTGCCAGCAGTCCCGGGGACGTTGCCTCGGCTGGCTACACCTTC | CASSPGDVASAGYTF
. | TRBJ1-5 | TRBV19 | TRBD1 | TGTGCCAGTAATCGGGACAGCTATAGCAATCAGCCCCAGCATTTT | CASNRDSYSNQPQHF
. | TRBJ2-5 | TRBV7-2 | TRBD1 | TGTGCCAGCAGCTTAATAACAGGGGGCTTAGAGACCCAGTACTTC | CASSLITGGLETQYF
. | TRBJ1-6 | TRBV2 | . | TGTGCCAGCATCGGGGGGTCAGCTACACCCCTCCACTTT | CASIGGSATPLHF
. | TRBJ2-7 | TRBV5-5 | TRBD2 | TGTGCCAGCACCGCTACGGGAGGGCCCTACGAGCAGTACTTC | CASTATGGPYEQYF
. | TRBJ2-5 | TRBV5-1 | . | TGCGCCAGCAGCGTCGGTCGACAACAGACAGAGTCAGAGACCCAGTACTTC | CASSVGRQQTESETQYF
. | TRBJ1-3 | TRBV5-1 | . | TGCGCCAGCAGCCTTGGACCAGAGGGAAACACCATATATTTT | CASSLGPEGNTIYF
few | TRBJ1-5 | TRBV7-2 | TRBD1 | TGTGCCAGCAGCTCCCAACTAGGGGGCCAGCCCCAGCATTTT | CASSSQLGGQPQHF
. | TRBJ2-7 | TRBV13 | TRBD1 | TGTGCCACCGCTAAATTTGAGACAGGGGGATCCCCCGGCTCCTACGAGCAGTACTTC | CATAKFETGGSPGSYEQYF